These 10 T cell receptor beta chains came from one sample sequenced in a study of Graves' ophthalmopathy and Graves' hyperthyroidism. Transcripts of RNA were the source for amplifying TCR beta CDR3 regions. An initial RT-PCR round employing HTBI primers preceded a second-round multiplex PCR. TCRdb reprocessed the multiplex PCR reads with MiXCR, giving one entry per CDR3 protein. The sample has 260,000 or so distinct CDR3 sequences, less than 55% seen once. Source material: peripheral blood. These receptors were collected from an adult man with Graves' ophthalmopathy.

This clonotype turned up a few times. CDR3 sequence: CASSLYRGAGTEAFF. The CDR3 DNA is TGTGCCAGCAGTCTGTACAGGGGGGCGGGCACTGAAGCTTTCTTT. This chain connects TRBV9 to TRBJ1-1; 8 bases line up with TRBD1. The junction had 10 bases not matched to a gene; V was cut back by 5 bases and J by 4 bases. Germline V CDR1 and CDR2: SGDLS, YYNGEE. The CDR3 loop spans 15 amino acids.

Here the CDR3 DNA reads TGCAGCCCCCGGGACAGTTCCTACGAGCAGTACTTC. Protein: CSPRDSSYEQYF. This rearrangement joins TRBV29-1 to TRBJ2-7; TRBD1 matches 7 bases. The CDR3 length is 12 residues. V lost 8 bases, J lost 1 base, and 5 bases stayed unmatched. Germline-derived CDR1 and CDR2 are SQVTM and ANQGSEA.

This rearrangement joins TRBV7-2 to TRBJ2-2; TRBD2 aligns across 7 bases. This CDR3 comprises 16 residues. Germline assignment: CDR1 SGHTA and CDR2 FQGNSA. J gave up 1 base and V 3 bases, and 5 bases lay outside the gene matches. CDR3 bases: TGTGCCAGCAGCTTCCACGGGAGGTTGAACACCGGGGAGCTGTTTTTT. Translated: CASSFHGRLNTGELFF.

The table lists this clonotype with a few counts. The chain joins TRBV20-1 to TRBJ1-1; D might be TRBD1 (6 bases). V dropped 0 bases and J dropped 4 bases, with 12 bases sitting between them. This CDR3 comprises 14 residues. CDR1 and CDR2 (germline): DFQATT, SNEGSKA (reference sequence). CDR3 residues: CSARDRRGGTEAFF. In DNA form, the CDR3 reads TGCAGTGCTAGAGACCGAAGGGGGGGCACTGAAGCTTTCTTT.

The chain employs TRBV7-6 and TRBJ2-7; 12 bases align to TRBD1. The trim removed 4 bases at V and 2 bases at J, leaving 15 bases unmatched. Germline-derived CDR1 and CDR2 are SGHVS and FNYEAQ. The length of the CDR3 is 19 residues. CDR3 loop: CASSSLVRDRGLKPYEQYF. The CDR3 DNA reads as TGTGCCAGCAGCTCCCTTGTCAGGGACAGGGGGCTGAAGCCCTACGAGCAGTACTTC.

The gene calls are TRBV10-2 and TRBJ2-7, with 9 bases that match TRBD2. J gave up 4 bases and V 5 bases, and 9 bases lay outside the gene matches. The V gene's germline CDR1 is WSHSY and CDR2 SAAADI. The CDR3 sequence is 15 residues long. Here the CDR3 reads CASSYSTSGPYEQYF. The CDR3 region has the DNA TGCGCCAGCAGTTACTCGACTAGCGGACCTTACGAGCAGTACTTC.

The CDR3 region is CASSPGPTEETQYF. CDR3 coding DNA: TGCGCCAGCAGCCCAGGACCAACTGAAGAGACCCAGTACTTC. The V and J genes are TRBV5-1 and TRBJ2-5; D is unclear. This CDR3 region has 14 residues. Germline CDR1 and CDR2: SGHRS and YFSETQ. V gave up 4 bases and J gave up 3 bases, with 13 bases separating them.

This chain uses TRBV10-3 with TRBJ2-5; D uncertain. Germline V gene lookup returns CDR1 ENHRY and CDR2 SYGVKD. V was shortened by 0 bases and J by 6 bases, with 8 bases between the two germline ends. The CDR3 consists of 13 residues. The CDR3 DNA sequence: TGTGCCATCAGTGAGTCTGGGGAACAGACCCAGTACTTC. Amino acids: CAISESGEQTQYF.

Note on this clonotype: The junction differs from germline at one of its ends, possibly a read error. The genes are TRBV9 and TRBJ1-5, with D unclear. Germline V lookup: CDR1 SGDLS, CDR2 YYNGEE. The CDR3 has 14 residues. DNA of the CDR3: TGCGCCAGCAGCTTGGATGACAGCAATCAGCCCCAGCATTTT. Its translation is CASSLDDSNQPQHF.

The gene calls are TRBV2 and TRBJ2-1; D is unclear. The CDR3 extends over 11 amino acids. V shed 6 bases and J shed 8 bases, with 8 bases lying between them. The germline CDR1 and CDR2 sequences are SNHLY and FYNNEI. This CDR3 reads CASSFRDEQFF. CDR3 DNA sequence: TGTGCCAGCAGCTTTAGGGATGAGCAGTTCTTC. Filled out from reference TRBV2 and TRBJ2-1, the complete variable domain reads EPEVTQTPSHQVTQMGQEVILRCVPISNHLYFYWYRQILGQKVEFLVSFYNNEISEKSEIFDDQFSVERPDGSNFTLKIRSTKLEDSAMYFCASSFRDEQFFGPGTRLTVL.